This TCR beta chain was documented in a study of tumor-infiltrating lymphocytes in primary liver carcinoma. Study information: Patients' primary liver carcinoma was surgically resected. Whole-study results and caveats: For tumor-adjacent and tumor-blood pairs, overlap was less than that seen for tumor region pairs.

In the case of this clonotype: Antigen unknown.

Blood RNA came from unsorted whole blood; germline DNA was also extracted. Germline V gene sequence: CDR1 MGHRA, CDR2 YSYEKL. The CDR3 runs to 14 residues. With 1 base removed from V and 8 bases from J, the gap between germline ends came to 12 bases. Starting from roughly 540 ng of total RNA, TCR beta cDNA was produced with a primer in the constant region. What produced the TCR beta libraries was three nested multiplex PCR rounds using slightly modified ARM-PCR. Rounds one and two of PCR, each of 10 cycles, were primed with TRBV1-TRBV30 forward primers and a C-beta reverse primer. TCRdb recomputed calls from the multiplex PCR reads with MiXCR, one row per CDR3 protein. The sample contains about 200,000 distinct CDR3 sequences, 65% of which appear only once.

The chain employs TRBV4-1 and TRBJ2-1; D uncertain. The receptor's source is a woman aged 60-70 years with primary liver carcinoma and hepatitis B virus infection. The sample consisted of peripheral blood. CDR3 nucleotide sequence: TGCGCCAGCAGCCAAGTTATGGATTACGATGAGCAGTTCTTC. As protein: CASSQVMDYDEQFF.